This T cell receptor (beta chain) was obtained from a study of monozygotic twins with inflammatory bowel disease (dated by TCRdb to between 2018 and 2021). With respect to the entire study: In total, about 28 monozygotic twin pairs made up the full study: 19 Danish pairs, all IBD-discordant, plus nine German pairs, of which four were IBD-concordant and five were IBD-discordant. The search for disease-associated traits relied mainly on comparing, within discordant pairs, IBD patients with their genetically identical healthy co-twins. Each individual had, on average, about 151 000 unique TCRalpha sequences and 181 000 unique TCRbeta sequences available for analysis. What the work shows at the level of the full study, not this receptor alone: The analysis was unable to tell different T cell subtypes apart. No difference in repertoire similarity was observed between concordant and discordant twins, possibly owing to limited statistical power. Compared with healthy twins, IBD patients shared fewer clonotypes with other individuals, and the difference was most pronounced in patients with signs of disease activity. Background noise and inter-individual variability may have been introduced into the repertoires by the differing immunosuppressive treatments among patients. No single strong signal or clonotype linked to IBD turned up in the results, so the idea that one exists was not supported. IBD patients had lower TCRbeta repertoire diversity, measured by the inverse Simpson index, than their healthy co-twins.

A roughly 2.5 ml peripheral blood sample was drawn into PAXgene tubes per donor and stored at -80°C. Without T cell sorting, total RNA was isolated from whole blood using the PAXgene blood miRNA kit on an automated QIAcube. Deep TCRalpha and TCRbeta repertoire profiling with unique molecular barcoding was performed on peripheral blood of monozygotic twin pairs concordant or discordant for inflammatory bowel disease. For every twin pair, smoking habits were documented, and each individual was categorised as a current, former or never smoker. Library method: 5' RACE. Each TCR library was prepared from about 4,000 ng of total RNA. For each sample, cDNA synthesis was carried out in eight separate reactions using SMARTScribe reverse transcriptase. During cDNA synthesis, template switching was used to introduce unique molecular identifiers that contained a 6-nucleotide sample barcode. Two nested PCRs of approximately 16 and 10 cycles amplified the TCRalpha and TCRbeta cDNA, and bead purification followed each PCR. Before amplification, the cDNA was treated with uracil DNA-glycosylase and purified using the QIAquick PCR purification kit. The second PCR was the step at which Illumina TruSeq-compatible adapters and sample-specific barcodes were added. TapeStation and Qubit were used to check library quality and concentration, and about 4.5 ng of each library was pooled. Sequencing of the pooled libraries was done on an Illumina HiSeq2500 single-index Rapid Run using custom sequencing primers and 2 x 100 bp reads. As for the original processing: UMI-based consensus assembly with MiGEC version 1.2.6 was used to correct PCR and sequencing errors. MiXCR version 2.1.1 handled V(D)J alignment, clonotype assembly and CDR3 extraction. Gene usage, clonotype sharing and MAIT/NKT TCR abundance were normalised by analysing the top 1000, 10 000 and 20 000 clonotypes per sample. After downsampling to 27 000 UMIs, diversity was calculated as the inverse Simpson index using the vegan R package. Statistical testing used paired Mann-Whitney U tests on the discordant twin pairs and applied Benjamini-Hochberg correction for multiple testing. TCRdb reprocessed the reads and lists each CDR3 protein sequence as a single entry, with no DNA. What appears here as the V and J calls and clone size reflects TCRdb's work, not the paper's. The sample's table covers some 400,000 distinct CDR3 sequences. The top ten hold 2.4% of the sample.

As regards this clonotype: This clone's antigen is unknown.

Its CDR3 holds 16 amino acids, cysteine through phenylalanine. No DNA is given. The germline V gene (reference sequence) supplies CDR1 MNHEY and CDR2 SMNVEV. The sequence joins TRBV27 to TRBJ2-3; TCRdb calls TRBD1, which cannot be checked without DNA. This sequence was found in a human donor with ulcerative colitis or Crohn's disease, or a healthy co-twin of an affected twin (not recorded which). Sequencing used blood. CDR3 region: CASSFFRSAGEDTQYF.